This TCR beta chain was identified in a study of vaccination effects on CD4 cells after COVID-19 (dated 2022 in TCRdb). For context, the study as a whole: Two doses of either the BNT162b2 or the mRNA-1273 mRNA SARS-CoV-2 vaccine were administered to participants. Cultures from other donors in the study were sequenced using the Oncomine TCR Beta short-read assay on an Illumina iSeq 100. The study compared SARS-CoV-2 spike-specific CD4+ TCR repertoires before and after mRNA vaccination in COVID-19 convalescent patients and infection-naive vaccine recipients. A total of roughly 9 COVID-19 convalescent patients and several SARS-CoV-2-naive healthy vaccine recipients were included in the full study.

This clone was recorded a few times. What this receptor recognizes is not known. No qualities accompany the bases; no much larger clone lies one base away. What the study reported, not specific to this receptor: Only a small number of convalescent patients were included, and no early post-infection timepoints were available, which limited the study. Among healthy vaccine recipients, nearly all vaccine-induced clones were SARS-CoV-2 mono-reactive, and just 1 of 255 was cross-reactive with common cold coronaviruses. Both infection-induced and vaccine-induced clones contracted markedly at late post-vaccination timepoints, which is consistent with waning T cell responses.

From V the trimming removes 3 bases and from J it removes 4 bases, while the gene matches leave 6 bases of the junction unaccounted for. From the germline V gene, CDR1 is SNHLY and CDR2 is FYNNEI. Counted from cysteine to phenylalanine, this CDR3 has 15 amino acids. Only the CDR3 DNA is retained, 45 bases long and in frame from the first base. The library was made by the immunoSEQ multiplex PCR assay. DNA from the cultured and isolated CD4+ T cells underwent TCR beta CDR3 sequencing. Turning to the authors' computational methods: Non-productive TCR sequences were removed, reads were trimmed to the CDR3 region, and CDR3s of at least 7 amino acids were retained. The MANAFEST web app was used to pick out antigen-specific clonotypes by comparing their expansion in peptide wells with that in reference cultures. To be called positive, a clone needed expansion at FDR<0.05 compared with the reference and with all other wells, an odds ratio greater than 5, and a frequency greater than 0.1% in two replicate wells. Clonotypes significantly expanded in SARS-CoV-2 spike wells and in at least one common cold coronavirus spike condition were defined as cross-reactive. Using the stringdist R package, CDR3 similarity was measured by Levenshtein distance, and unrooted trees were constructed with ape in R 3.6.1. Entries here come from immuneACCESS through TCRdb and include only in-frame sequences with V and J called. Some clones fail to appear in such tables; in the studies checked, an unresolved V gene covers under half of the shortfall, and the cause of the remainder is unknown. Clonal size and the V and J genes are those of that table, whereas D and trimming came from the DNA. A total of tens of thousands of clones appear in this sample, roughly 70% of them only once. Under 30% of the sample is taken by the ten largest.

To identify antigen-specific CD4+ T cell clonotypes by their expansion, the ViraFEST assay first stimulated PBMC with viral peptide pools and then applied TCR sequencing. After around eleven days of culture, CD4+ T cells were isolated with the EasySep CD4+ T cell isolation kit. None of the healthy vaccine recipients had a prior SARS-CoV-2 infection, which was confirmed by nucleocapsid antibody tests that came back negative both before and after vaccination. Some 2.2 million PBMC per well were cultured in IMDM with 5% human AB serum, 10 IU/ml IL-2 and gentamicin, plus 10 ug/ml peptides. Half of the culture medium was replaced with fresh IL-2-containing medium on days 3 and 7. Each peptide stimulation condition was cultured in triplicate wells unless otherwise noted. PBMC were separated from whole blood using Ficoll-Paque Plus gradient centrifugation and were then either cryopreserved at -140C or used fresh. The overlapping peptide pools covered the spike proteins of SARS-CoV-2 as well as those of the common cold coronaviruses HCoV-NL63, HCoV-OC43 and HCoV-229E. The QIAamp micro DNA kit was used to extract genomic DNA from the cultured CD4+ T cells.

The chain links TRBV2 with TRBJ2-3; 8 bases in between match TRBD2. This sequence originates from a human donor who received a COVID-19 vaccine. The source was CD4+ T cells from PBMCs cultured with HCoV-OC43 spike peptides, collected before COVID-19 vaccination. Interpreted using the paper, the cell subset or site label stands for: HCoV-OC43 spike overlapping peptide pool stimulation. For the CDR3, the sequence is CASSEGGRFADTQYF. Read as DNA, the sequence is TGTGCCAGCAGTGAGGGCGGGAGGTTTGCAGATACGCAGTATTTT.